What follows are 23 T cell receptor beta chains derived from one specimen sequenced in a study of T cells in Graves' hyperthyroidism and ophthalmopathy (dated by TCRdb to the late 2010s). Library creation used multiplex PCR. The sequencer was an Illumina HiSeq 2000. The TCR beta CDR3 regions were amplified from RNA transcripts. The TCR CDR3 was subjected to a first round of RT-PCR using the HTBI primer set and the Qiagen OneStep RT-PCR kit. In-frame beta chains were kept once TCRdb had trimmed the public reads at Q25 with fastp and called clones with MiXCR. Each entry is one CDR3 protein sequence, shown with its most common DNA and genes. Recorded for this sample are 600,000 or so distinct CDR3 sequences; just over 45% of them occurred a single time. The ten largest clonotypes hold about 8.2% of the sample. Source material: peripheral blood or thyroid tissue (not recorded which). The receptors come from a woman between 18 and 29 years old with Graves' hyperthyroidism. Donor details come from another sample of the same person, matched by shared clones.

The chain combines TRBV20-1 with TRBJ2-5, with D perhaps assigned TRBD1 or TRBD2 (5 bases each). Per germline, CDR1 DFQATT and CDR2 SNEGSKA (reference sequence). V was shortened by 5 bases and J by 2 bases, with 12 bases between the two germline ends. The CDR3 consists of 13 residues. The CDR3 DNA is TGCAGTGCTGGCCGGGGCTATCAAGAGACCCAGTACTTC. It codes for CSAGRGYQETQYF.

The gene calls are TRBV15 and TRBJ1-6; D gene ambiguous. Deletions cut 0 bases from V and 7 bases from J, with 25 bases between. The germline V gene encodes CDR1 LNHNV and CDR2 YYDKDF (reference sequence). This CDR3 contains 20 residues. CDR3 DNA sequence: TGTGCCACCAGCAGAGATGAATTATCCCGACTAGCGGGGAGCAATTCACCCCTCCACTTT. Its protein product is CATSRDELSRLAGSNSPLHF.

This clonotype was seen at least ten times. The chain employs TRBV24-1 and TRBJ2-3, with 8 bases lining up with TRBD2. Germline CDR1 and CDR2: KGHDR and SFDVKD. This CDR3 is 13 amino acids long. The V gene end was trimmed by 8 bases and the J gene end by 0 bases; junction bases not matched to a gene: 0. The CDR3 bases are TGTGCCACCACTAGCGGGAGCACAGATACGCAGTATTTT. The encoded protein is CATTSGSTDTQYF.

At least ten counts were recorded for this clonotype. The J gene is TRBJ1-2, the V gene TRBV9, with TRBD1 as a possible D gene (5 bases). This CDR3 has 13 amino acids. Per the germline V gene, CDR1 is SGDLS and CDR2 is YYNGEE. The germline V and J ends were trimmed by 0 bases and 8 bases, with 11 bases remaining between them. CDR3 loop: CASSVEGVQGYTF. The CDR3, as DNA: TGTGCCAGCAGCGTAGAAGGGGTGCAGGGCTACACCTTC.

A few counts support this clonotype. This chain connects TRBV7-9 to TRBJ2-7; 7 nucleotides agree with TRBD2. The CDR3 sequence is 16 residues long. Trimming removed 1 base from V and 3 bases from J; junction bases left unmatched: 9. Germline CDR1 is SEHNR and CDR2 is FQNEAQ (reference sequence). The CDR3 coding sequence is TGTGCCAGCAGCTTAGGGCTAGCGGAGGGGCTCTACGAGCAGTACTTC. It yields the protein CASSLGLAEGLYEQYF.

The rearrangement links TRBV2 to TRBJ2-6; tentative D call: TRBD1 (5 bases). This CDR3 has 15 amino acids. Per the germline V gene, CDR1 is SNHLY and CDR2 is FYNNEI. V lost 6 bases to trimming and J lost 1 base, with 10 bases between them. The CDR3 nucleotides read TGTGCCAGCAGAACCACAGGATCTGGGGCCAACGTCCTGACTTTC. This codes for CASRTTGSGANVLTF.

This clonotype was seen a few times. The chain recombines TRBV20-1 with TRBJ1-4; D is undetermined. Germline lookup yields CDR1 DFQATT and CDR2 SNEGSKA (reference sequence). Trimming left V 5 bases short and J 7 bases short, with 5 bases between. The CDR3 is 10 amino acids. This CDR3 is CSARSEKLFF. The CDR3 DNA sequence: TGCAGTGCTCGGAGTGAAAAACTGTTTTTT.

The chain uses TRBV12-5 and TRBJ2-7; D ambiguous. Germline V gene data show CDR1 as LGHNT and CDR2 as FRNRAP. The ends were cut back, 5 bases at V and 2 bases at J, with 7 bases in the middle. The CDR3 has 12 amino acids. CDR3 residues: CASGPAPYEQYF. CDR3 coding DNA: TGTGCTAGTGGTCCCGCCCCCTACGAGCAGTACTTC. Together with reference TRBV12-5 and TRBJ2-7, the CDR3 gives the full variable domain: DARVTQTPRHKVTEMGQEVTMRCQPILGHNTVFWYRQTMMQGLELLAYFRNRAPLDDSGMPKDRFSAEMPDATLATLKIQPSEPRDSAVYFCASGPAPYEQYFGPGTRLTVT.

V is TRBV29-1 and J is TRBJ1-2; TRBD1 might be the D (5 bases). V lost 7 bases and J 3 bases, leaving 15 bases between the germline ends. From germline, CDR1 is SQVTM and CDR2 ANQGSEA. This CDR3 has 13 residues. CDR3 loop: CSARGAPHYGYTF. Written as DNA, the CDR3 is TGCAGCGCGCGAGGGGCGCCCCACTATGGCTACACCTTC.

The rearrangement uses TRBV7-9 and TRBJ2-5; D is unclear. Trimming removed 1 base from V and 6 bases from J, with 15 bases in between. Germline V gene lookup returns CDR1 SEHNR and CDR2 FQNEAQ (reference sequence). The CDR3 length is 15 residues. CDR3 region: CASSLVGSQGKTQYF. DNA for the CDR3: TGTGCCAGCAGCTTAGTTGGATCCCAAGGGAAGACCCAGTACTTC.

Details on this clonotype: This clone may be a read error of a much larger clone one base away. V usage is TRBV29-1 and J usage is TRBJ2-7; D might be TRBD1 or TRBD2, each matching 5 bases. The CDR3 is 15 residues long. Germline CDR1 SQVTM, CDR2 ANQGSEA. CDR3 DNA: TGCAGCGTTGAATCCGGGACGGCGAGCTCCCACGAGCAGTACTTC. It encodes CSVESGTASSHEQYF.

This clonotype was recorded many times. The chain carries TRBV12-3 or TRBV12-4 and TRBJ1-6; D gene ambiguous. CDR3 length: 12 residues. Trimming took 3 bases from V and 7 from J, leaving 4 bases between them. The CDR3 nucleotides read TGTGCCAGCAGTTTCTTGAATTCACCCCTCCACTTT. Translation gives CASSFLNSPLHF.

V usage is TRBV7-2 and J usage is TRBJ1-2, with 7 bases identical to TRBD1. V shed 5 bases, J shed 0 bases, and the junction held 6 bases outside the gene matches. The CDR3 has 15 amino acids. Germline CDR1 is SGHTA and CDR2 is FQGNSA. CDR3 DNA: TGTGCCAGCAGCCCCGCGACAGGGCCTAACTATGGCTACACCTTC. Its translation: CASSPATGPNYGYTF.

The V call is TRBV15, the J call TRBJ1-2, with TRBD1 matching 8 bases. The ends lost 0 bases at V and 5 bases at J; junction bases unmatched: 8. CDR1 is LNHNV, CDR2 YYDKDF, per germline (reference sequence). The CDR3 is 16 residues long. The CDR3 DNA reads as TGTGCCACCAGCAGAGATTGGCAGGGGGCACGGTATGGCTACACCTTC. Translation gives CATSRDWQGARYGYTF.

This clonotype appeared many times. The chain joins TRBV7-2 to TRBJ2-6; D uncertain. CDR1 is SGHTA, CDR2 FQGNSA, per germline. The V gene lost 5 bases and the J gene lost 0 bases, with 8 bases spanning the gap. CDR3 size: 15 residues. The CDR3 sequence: CASSNRLSGANVLTF. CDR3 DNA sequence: TGTGCCAGCAGCAACAGACTCTCTGGGGCCAACGTCCTGACTTTC.

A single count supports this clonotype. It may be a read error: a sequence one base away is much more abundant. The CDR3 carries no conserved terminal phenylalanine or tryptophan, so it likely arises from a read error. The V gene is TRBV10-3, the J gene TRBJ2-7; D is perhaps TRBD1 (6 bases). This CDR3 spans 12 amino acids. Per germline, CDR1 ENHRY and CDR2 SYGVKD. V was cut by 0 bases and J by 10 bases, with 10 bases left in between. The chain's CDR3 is CAISESYRVQYI. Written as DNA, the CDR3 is TGTGCCATCAGTGAGTCTTACAGGGTACAGTACATC.

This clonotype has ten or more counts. The CDR3 sequence is CATSRGSGVWPLHF. CDR3 in DNA: TGTGCCACCAGCAGAGGGTCAGGGGTTTGGCCCCTCCACTTT. The genes are TRBV15 and TRBJ1-6, with TRBD1 as a possible D gene (6 bases). This CDR3 region has 14 residues. V dropped 1 base and J dropped 13 bases, with 14 bases sitting between them. Germline values: CDR1 LNHNV, CDR2 YYDKDF (reference sequence).

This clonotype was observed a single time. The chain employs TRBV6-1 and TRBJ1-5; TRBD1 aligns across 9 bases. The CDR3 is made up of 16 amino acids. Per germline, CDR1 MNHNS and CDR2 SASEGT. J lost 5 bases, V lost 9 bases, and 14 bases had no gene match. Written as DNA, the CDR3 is TGTGCCAGTGACCGTATGGGGACAGGGAACGATCAGCCCCAGCATTTT. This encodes CASDRMGTGNDQPQHF.

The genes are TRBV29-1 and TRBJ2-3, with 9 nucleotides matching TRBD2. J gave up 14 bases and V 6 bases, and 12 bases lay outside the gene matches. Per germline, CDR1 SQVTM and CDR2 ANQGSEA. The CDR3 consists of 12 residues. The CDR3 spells CSVVLSGTSMYF. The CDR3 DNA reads TGCAGCGTCGTACTCTCCGGGACTAGCATGTATTTT.

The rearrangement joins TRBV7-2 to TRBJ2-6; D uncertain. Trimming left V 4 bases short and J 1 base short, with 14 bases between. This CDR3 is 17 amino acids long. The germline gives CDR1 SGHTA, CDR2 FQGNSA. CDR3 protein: CASSSPPNGSGANVLTF. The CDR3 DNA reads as TGTGCCAGCAGCTCACCACCCAACGGGTCTGGGGCCAACGTCCTGACTTTC.

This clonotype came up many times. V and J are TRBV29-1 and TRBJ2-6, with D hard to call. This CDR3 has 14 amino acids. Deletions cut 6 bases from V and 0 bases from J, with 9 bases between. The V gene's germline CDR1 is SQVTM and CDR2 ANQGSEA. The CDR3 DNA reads TGCAGCGTCGCATTTGGCTCTGGGGCCAACGTCCTGACTTTC. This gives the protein CSVAFGSGANVLTF.

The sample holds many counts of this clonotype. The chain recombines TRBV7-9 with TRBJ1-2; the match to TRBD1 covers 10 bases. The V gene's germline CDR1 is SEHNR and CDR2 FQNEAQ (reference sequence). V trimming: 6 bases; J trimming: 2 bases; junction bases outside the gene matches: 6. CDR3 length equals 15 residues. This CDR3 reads CASRDWTGGNYGYTF. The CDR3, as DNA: TGTGCCAGCAGAGACTGGACAGGGGGGAACTATGGCTACACCTTC.

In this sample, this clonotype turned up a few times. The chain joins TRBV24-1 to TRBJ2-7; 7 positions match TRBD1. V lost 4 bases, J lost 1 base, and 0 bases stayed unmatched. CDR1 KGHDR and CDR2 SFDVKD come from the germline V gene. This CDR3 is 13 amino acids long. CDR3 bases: TGTGCCACCAGTGAGACAGGGTCCTACGAGCAGTACTTC. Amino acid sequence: CATSETGSYEQYF.